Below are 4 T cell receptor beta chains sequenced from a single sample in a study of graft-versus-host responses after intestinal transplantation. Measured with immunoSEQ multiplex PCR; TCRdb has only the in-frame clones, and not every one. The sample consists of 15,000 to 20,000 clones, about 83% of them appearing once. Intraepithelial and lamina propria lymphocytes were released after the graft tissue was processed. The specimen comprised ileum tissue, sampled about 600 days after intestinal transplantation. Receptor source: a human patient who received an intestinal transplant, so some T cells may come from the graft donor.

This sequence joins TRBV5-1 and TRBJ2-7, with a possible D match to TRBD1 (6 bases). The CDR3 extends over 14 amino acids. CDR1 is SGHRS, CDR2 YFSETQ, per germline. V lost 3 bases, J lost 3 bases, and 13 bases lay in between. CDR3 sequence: CASSWGLQVYEQYF. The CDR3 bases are TGCGCCAGCAGCTGGGGGCTCCAGGTCTACGAGCAGTACTTC.

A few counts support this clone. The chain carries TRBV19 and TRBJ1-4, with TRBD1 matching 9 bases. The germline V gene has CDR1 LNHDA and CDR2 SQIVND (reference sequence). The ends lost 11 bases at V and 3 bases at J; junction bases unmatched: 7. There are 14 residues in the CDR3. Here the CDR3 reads CAGSYRGPNEKLFF. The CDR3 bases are TGTGCCGGGTCCTACAGGGGGCCTAATGAAAAACTGTTTTTT.

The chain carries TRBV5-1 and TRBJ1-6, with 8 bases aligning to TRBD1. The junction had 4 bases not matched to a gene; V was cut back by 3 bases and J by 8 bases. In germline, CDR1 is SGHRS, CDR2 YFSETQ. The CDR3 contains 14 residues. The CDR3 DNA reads TGCGCCAGCAGCTCGCAGGGGGCTGATTCACCCCTCCACTTT. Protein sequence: CASSSQGADSPLHF.

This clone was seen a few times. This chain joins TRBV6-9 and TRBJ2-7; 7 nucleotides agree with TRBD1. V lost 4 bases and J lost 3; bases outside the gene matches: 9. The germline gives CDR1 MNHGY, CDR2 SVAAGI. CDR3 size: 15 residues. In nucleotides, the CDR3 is TGTGCCAGCAGTTTGTCCGACAGGGTGCTCTACGAGCAGTACTTC. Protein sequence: CASSLSDRVLYEQYF.